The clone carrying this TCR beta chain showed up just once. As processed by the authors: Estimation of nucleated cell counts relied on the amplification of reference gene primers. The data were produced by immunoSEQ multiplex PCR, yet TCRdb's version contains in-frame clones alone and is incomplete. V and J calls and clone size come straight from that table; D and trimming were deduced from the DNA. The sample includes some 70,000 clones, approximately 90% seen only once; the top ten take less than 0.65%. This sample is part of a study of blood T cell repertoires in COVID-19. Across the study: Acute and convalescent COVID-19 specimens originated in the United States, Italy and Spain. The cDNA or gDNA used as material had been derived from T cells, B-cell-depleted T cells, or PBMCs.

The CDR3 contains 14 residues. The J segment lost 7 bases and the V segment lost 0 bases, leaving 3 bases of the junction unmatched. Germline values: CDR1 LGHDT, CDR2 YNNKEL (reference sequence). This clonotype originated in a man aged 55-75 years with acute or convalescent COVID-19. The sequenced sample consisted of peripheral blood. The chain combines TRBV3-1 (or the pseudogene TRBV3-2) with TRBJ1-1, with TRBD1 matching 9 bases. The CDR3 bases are TGTGCCAGCAGCCAAGAGGACAGGGGCGGTGAAGCTTTCTTT. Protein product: CASSQEDRGGEAFF.